The 4 T cell receptor beta chains given below trace back to one sample, sequenced in a study of blood T cell repertoires in COVID-19. The method was immunoSEQ multiplex PCR; TCRdb's version includes in-frame clones alone and lacks a portion of them. The table records about 140,000 clones, 78% of them present only once. Sequences were obtained from PBMCs or T cells enriched from blood (not recorded which). These receptors came from a woman between 50 and 59 years old who had recovered from COVID-19.

This chain uses TRBV2 with TRBJ1-5, with D hard to call. V was trimmed by 2 bases and J by 0 bases, leaving 5 bases between them. This CDR3 has 14 residues. Germline-derived CDR1 and CDR2 are SNHLY and FYNNEI. The CDR3 DNA reads TGTGCCAGCAGTGAACGGTATAGCAATCAGCCCCAGCATTTT. Its translation is CASSERYSNQPQHF. Drawing the rest from reference TRBV2 and TRBJ1-5, the complete variable domain is EPEVTQTPSHQVTQMGQEVILRCVPISNHLYFYWYRQILGQKVEFLVSFYNNEISEKSEIFDDQFSVERPDGSNFTLKIRSTKLEDSAMYFCASSERYSNQPQHFGDGTRLSIL.

The chain has TRBV3-1 (or the pseudogene TRBV3-2) and TRBJ2-1, with 12 positions matching TRBD2. Losses at the gene ends were 5 bases for V and 6 bases for J; bases not matched to a gene: 11. The CDR3 sequence is 17 residues long. Germline V gene sequence: CDR1 LGHDT, CDR2 YNNKEL (reference sequence). The CDR3 bases are TGTGCCAGCAGCAACTGGAGACTAGCGGGGGCCTCCAATGAGCAGTTCTTC. It codes for CASSNWRLAGASNEQFF.

CDR3 nucleotide sequence: TGCGCCAGCAGCCACGGGACTAGCGGGGGGGGCACAGATACGCAGTATTTT. Amino acid sequence: CASSHGTSGGGTDTQYF. The chain recombines TRBV4-1 with TRBJ2-3; TRBD2 matches at 16 bases. Germline V CDR1 and CDR2: MGHRA, YSYEKL. This CDR3 comprises 17 residues. The trim removed 3 bases at V and 1 base at J, leaving 1 base unmatched.

The gene calls are TRBV3-1 (or the pseudogene TRBV3-2) and TRBJ2-3; D not resolved. The CDR3 extends over 14 amino acids. The germline gives CDR1 LGHDT, CDR2 YNNKEL (reference sequence). The V and J ends lost 2 bases and 3 bases respectively, with 9 bases between them. CDR3: CASSQSRLTDTQYF. CDR3 DNA: TGTGCCAGCAGCCAATCTAGGTTGACAGATACGCAGTATTTT.